The 28 T cell receptor beta chains presented below share a single source sample, sequenced in a study of OX40 agonist ivuxolimab in advanced cancers. Some clones are missing from TCRdb's copy, which holds only in-frame ones; the method was immunoSEQ multiplex PCR. The sample has 100,000 or so clones, 80% to 90% seen once; the top ten hold under 0.35%. The source material was CD4+ or CD8+ T cells sorted from blood, sampled in a trial of the OX40 agonist ivuxolimab. The receptors were gathered from an adult with an advanced solid tumor such as melanoma, head and neck, liver or kidney cancer.

The chain joins TRBV10-2 to TRBJ2-7, with 7 positions matching TRBD1. V lost 6 bases, J lost 3 bases, and 5 bases stayed unmatched. Germline CDR1 is WSHSY and CDR2 is SAAADI. This CDR3 contains 13 residues. The CDR3 region has the DNA TGCGCCAGCAGACTGACAGGGCTCTACGAGCAGTACTTC. This encodes CASRLTGLYEQYF.

V is TRBV19 and J is TRBJ1-1; 10 bases align to TRBD1. The V segment lost 6 bases and the J segment 6 bases; nucleotides outside the gene matches: 13. The CDR3 length is 16 residues. Germline V CDR1 and CDR2: LNHDA, SQIVND (reference sequence). The CDR3, as DNA: TGTGCCAGTAGACGCTACCGGGACAGGGGTGGCCCTGAAGCTTTCTTT. As protein: CASRRYRDRGGPEAFF.

This clone has more than one count but fewer than ten. The chain is built from TRBV6-1 and TRBJ1-6; D unresolved. The V end lost 1 base, the J end lost 9 bases, and 13 bases lay between the germline ends. This CDR3 spans 15 amino acids. Germline V gives CDR1 MNHNS, CDR2 SASEGT. CDR3 bases: TGTGCCAGCAGTGAAGAAGGGCCGACAATTTCACCCCTCCACTTT. Its protein is CASSEEGPTISPLHF.

The rearrangement uses TRBV29-1 and TRBJ1-2; a possible D gene is TRBD1 (5 bases). The CDR3 has 17 amino acids. V lost 7 bases, J lost 4 bases, and 28 bases lay in between. Germline V gene lookup returns CDR1 SQVTM and CDR2 ANQGSEA. The CDR3 nucleotides are TGCAGCGCACTGTACCCGGGACTCCGGGCGGTAGGCTATGGCTACACCTTC. This codes for CSALYPGLRAVGYGYTF.

A single count supports this clone. The V call is TRBV10-3, the J call TRBJ1-2; TRBD1 agrees at 9 bases. The CDR3 totals 17 residues. The J segment lost 2 bases and the V segment lost 3 bases, leaving 10 bases of the junction unmatched. The germline gives CDR1 ENHRY, CDR2 SYGVKD. CDR3: CAISDIVPGQGNYGYTF. The CDR3 DNA reads TGTGCCATCAGTGACATCGTCCCGGGACAGGGAAACTATGGCTACACCTTC.

The chain joins TRBV19 to TRBJ1-1; D possibly corresponds to TRBD1 (5 bases). Trimming stripped 8 bases from V and 4 bases from J, with 14 bases between. This CDR3 spans 13 amino acids. Germline V gene data show CDR1 as LNHDA and CDR2 as SQIVND (reference sequence). The CDR3 reads CASRPPRVTEAFF. The CDR3 region has the DNA TGTGCCAGTCGCCCCCCCAGGGTCACTGAAGCTTTCTTT.

The V and J genes are TRBV5-8 and TRBJ2-1; 7 bases line up with TRBD2. This CDR3 is built from 15 residues. After removal of 4 bases from V and 3 bases from J, the junction contained 7 bases not matched to a gene. Germline CDR1 is SGHTS and CDR2 is YDEGEE. The CDR3 DNA is TGTGCCAGCAGCGAGACGGGACTATACTACAATGAGCAGTTCTTC. Translation gives CASSETGLYYNEQFF.

This chain joins TRBV5-1 and TRBJ2-5, with D possibly matching TRBD1 (5 bases). Germline assignment: CDR1 SGHRS and CDR2 YFSETQ. The CDR3 has 14 residues. Trimming removed 0 bases at V and 7 bases at J, with 13 bases between. The CDR3 DNA is TGCGCCAGCAGCTTGGAGGCAGGGATGAGGACCCAGTACTTC. Its translation: CASSLEAGMRTQYF.

The chain recombines TRBV11-3 with TRBJ2-2, with D perhaps assigned TRBD1 or TRBD2 (5 bases each). Trimming stripped 6 bases from V and 0 bases from J, with 8 bases between. Germline CDR1 reads SGHNT; CDR2 reads YENEEA. The CDR3 covers 14 residues. CDR3 in DNA: TGTGCCAGCAGACAGGACTCGAACACCGGGGAGCTGTTTTTT. It specifies CASRQDSNTGELFF.

The chain joins TRBV7-9 to TRBJ2-3; 13 nucleotides line up with TRBD2. Germline V gives CDR1 SEHNR, CDR2 FQNEAQ (reference sequence). Losses at the gene ends were 4 bases for V and 5 bases for J; bases not matched to a gene: 9. This CDR3 region has 17 residues. CDR3 loop: CASSSRTSGGAVDTQYF. The CDR3 region has the DNA TGTGCCAGCAGCTCCCGAACTAGCGGGGGGGCGGTAGATACGCAGTATTTT.

The V and J genes are TRBV15 and TRBJ1-2, with a weak D call TRBD1 (5 bases). The CDR3 totals 17 residues. Germline CDR1 LNHNV, CDR2 YYDKDF (reference sequence). V was clipped by 1 base and J by 2 bases, with 17 bases between them. CDR3 residues: CATSRGLGVGVNYGYTF. CDR3 coding DNA: TGTGCCACCAGCAGAGGTCTAGGGGTCGGAGTAAACTATGGCTACACCTTC.

CDR3 amino acids: CASGTRTDTQYF. In DNA form, the CDR3 reads TGTGCCAGTGGGACTCGGACAGATACGCAGTATTTT. The V and J genes are TRBV2 and TRBJ2-3, with D possibly TRBD2 on 6 matching bases. The CDR3 runs to 12 residues. Trimming left V 9 bases short and J 3 bases short, with 10 bases between. Germline V gene sequence: CDR1 SNHLY, CDR2 FYNNEI.

The V call is TRBV7-3, the J call TRBJ1-2, with 8 bases that match TRBD1. Unmatched junction bases numbered 5, after V lost 4 bases and J lost 1 base. The CDR3 covers 15 residues. Germline assignment: CDR1 SGHTA and CDR2 FQGTGA. The CDR3 DNA reads TGTGCCAGCAGCTCCTGGGACAGGCGTAACTATGGCTACACCTTC. This codes for CASSSWDRRNYGYTF.

The chain is built from TRBV7-2 and TRBJ1-5, with 9 bases aligning to TRBD1. The CDR3 extends over 15 amino acids. V lost 5 bases, J lost 6 bases, and 8 bases stayed unmatched. From germline, CDR1 is SGHTA and CDR2 FQGNSA. The CDR3 is CASSANTGGGQPQHF. The CDR3 nucleotides are TGTGCCAGCAGCGCAAACACAGGGGGCGGTCAGCCCCAGCATTTT.

In this sample, this clone turned up once. This chain connects TRBV11-2 to TRBJ1-2; no reliable D call. CDR1 SGHAT and CDR2 FQNNGV come from the germline V gene. Trimming cost V 0 bases and J 3 bases, with 20 bases left between them. The CDR3 length is 18 residues. CDR3 loop: CASSLDPRRLRKDYGYTF. The CDR3 DNA reads as TGTGCCAGCAGCTTAGATCCGCGCCGACTACGCAAAGACTATGGCTACACCTTC.

This clone was recorded only once. The chain links TRBV10-2 to TRBJ1-1; D is unresolved. The CDR3 extends over 15 amino acids. The germline V gene encodes CDR1 WSHSY and CDR2 SAAADI. V was pared by 4 bases and J by 2 bases, with 14 bases between. The CDR3 DNA is TGCGCCAGCAGTGGTTCGGCGGCAACTAACACTGAAGCTTTCTTT. Translating gives CASSGSAATNTEAFF.

The chain couples TRBV6-4 to TRBJ2-1, with 8 bases identical to TRBD1. This CDR3 comprises 16 residues. Germline CDR1 MRHNA, CDR2 SNTAGT. Trimming removed 3 bases from V and 1 base from J; junction bases left unmatched: 5. The CDR3: CASSDGQGVSYNEQFF. The CDR3, as DNA: TGTGCCAGCAGTGATGGACAGGGCGTTTCCTACAATGAGCAGTTCTTC.

V gene TRBV10-3 combines with J gene TRBJ2-3, with 8 positions matching TRBD2. CDR1 is ENHRY, CDR2 SYGVKD, per germline. The ends lost 5 bases at V and 4 bases at J; junction bases unmatched: 8. The CDR3 is 15 amino acids. CDR3 in DNA: TGTGCCATCAGTAACGGGGGGGCGGCGCCAGATACGCAGTATTTT. Translation gives CAISNGGAAPDTQYF.

The gene calls are TRBV5-6 and TRBJ1-3; D gene unclear. Germline V lookup: CDR1 SGHDT, CDR2 YYEEEE. The V end was cut by 4 bases, the J end by 0 bases, with 11 bases between. This CDR3 region has 15 residues. The CDR3 protein is CASSLIGNSGNTIYF. The CDR3 DNA follows: TGTGCCAGCAGCCTCATCGGGAACTCTGGAAACACCATATATTTT.

This rearrangement joins TRBV5-1 to TRBJ2-3; a possible D gene is TRBD1 (6 bases). Germline assignment: CDR1 SGHRS and CDR2 YFSETQ. The CDR3 is 15 amino acids. V lost 5 bases and J lost 5, with 18 bases in between. The CDR3 is CASSVSLQGRDTQYF. In DNA, the CDR3 is TGCGCCAGCAGTGTCAGTCTACAGGGCAGAGATACGCAGTATTTT.

V is TRBV25-1 and J is TRBJ1-3; D uncertain. Germline-derived CDR1 and CDR2 are MGHDK and SYGVNS. V was shortened by 7 bases and J by 4 bases, with 14 bases between the two germline ends. CDR3 size: 14 residues. In DNA form, the CDR3 reads TGTGCCAGCACCGGCACGATTGGGGGAAACACCATATATTTT. Protein: CASTGTIGGNTIYF.

V and J are TRBV7-2 and TRBJ2-3; 7 nucleotides align to TRBD2. After removal of 3 bases from V and 1 base from J, the junction contained 4 bases not matched to a gene. Germline V lookup: CDR1 SGHTA, CDR2 FQGNSA. CDR3 size: 15 residues. In nucleotides, the CDR3 is TGTGCCAGCAGCTTCCCTAGCGGACGCACAGATACGCAGTATTTT. This encodes CASSFPSGRTDTQYF.

This clone was observed a single time. The chain carries TRBV9 and TRBJ2-7; D tentatively fits TRBD1 or TRBD2 (6 bases each). The CDR3 sequence is 15 residues long. Trimming stripped 10 bases from V and 0 bases from J, with 20 bases between. Germline V gene lookup returns CDR1 SGDLS and CDR2 YYNGEE. CDR3 coding DNA: TGTGCCTCCGGCGGAGGGGGAACTAACTCCTACGAGCAGTACTTC. Translating gives CASGGGGTNSYEQYF.

The chain recombines TRBV5-1 with TRBJ1-2, with D perhaps matching TRBD1 (6 bases). Germline V gene data show CDR1 as SGHRS and CDR2 as YFSETQ. V shed 0 bases and J shed 0 bases, with 9 bases lying between them. The CDR3 covers 15 residues. CDR3 sequence: CASSLGGLTNYGYTF. DNA for the CDR3: TGCGCCAGCAGCTTGGGGGGGCTTACTAACTATGGCTACACCTTC.

This chain connects TRBV4-2 to TRBJ1-2; D remains ambiguous. The V end lost 0 bases, the J end lost 0 bases, and 8 bases lay between the germline ends. Germline assignment: CDR1 LGHNA and CDR2 YNFKEQ. CDR3 size: 15 residues. The CDR3 DNA follows: TGTGCCAGCAGCCAAGAGGCAGACGCTAACTATGGCTACACCTTC. It yields the protein CASSQEADANYGYTF.

The chain links TRBV5-6 to TRBJ1-5, with 9 bases matching TRBD1. The CDR3 is 15 residues long. J gave up 7 bases and V 1 base, and 6 bases lay outside the gene matches. CDR1 and CDR2 (germline): SGHDT, YYEEEE. The DNA for the CDR3 is TGTGCCAGCAGCTTGAGCGGGACAGGGACCCAGCCCCAGCATTTT. Translated: CASSLSGTGTQPQHF.

The V gene is TRBV5-1, the J gene TRBJ2-3; D remains ambiguous. Germline assignment: CDR1 SGHRS and CDR2 YFSETQ. The V and J ends lost 0 bases and 2 bases respectively, with 10 bases between them. The CDR3 contains 15 residues. Here the CDR3 reads CASSLVGSFTDTQYF. CDR3 DNA sequence: TGCGCCAGCAGCTTGGTGGGCAGTTTCACAGATACGCAGTATTTT.

The V and J genes are TRBV6-5 and TRBJ1-1, with D tentatively TRBD1 (5 bases). CDR1 and CDR2 (germline): MNHEY, SVGAGI. V was trimmed by 6 bases and J by 1 base, leaving 12 bases between them. CDR3 length: 14 amino acids. Here the CDR3 DNA reads TGTGCCAGCAGCTCCCCGGGGGGGAACACTGAAGCTTTCTTT. Its protein product is CASSSPGGNTEAFF.